These 10 T cell receptor beta chains were sequenced from one sample in a study of PD-L1 blockade in urothelial cancer. This table comes from immunoSEQ multiplex PCR, and its TCRdb copy is limited to in-frame clones, with some not included. The data show around 63,000 clones, with around 81% seen just once and around 5.7% held by the top ten. Time point in this sample: pretreatment peripheral blood. The sequencing here drew on PBMCs, taken around atezolizumab (anti-PD-L1) treatment. All receptors derive from a man between 65 and 85 years old with urothelial cancer.

This clone was detected only a few times. Other DNA sequences in the same sample also yield this CDR3. The CDR3: CASSLVPGAYEQYF. The CDR3 coding sequence is TGTGCCAGCAGCTTAGTTCCGGGGGCCTACGAGCAGTACTTC. The chain has TRBV7-2 and TRBJ2-7; weak D call: TRBD2 (6 bases). The CDR3 has 14 amino acids. CDR1 and CDR2 from the germline V gene are SGHTA and FQGNSA. V lost 1 base to trimming and J lost 2 bases, with 9 bases between them.

This sequence joins TRBV7-8 and TRBJ2-3; D is possibly TRBD2 (5 bases). The germline V gene has CDR1 SGHVS and CDR2 FQNEAQ. This CDR3 has 14 amino acids. V lost 1 base, J lost 9 bases, and 14 bases lay in between. The DNA for the CDR3 is TGTGCCAGCAGCTTAGAGGGCCCGGGGAAAACGCAGTATTTT. It is translated as CASSLEGPGKTQYF. Combining the CDR3 with reference TRBV7-8 and TRBJ2-3 gives the whole variable domain GAGVSQSPRYKVAKRGQDVALRCDPISGHVSLFWYQQALGQGPEFLTYFQNEAQLDKSGLPSDRFFAERPEGSVSTLKIQRTQQEDSAVYLCASSLEGPGKTQYFGPGTRLTVL.

The rearrangement links TRBV18 to TRBJ2-7, with 9 nucleotides matching TRBD2. Germline-derived CDR1 and CDR2 are KGHSH and LQKENI. The CDR3 is 15 amino acids. V shed 0 bases, J shed 6 bases, and the junction held 6 bases outside the gene matches. CDR3 sequence reads: CASSPPAGLAGEQYF. The CDR3 region has the DNA TGTGCCAGCTCACCACCGGCGGGACTAGCAGGCGAGCAGTACTTC.

V and J are TRBV7-2 and TRBJ1-3; 9 nucleotides match TRBD1. This CDR3 has 16 amino acids. V lost 1 base and J lost 2; bases outside the gene matches: 3. From germline, CDR1 is SGHTA and CDR2 FQGNSA. DNA of the CDR3: TGTGCCAGCAGCTTAGGGACAGGGGTCACTGGAAACACCATATATTTT. This codes for CASSLGTGVTGNTIYF. Based on the CDR3 plus reference TRBV7-2 and TRBJ1-3, the full variable domain is GAGVSQSPSNKVTEKGKDVELRCDPISGHTALYWYRQSLGQGLEFLIYFQGNSAPDKSGLPSDRFSAERTGGSVSTLTIQRTQQEDSAVYLCASSLGTGVTGNTIYFGEGSWLTVV.

The chain recombines TRBV19 with TRBJ1-2, with D possibly being TRBD1 (6 bases). Trimming left V 4 bases short and J 2 bases short, with 11 bases between. CDR1 LNHDA and CDR2 SQIVND come from the germline V gene (reference sequence). There are 14 residues in the CDR3. The CDR3 protein is CASSRGTSNYGYTF. CDR3 DNA sequence: TGTGCCAGTAGTAGAGGGACATCCAACTATGGCTACACCTTC.

V usage is TRBV19 and J usage is TRBJ1-2; possible D gene TRBD1, 6 bases. Germline V lookup: CDR1 LNHDA, CDR2 SQIVND (reference sequence). The V gene lost 1 base and the J gene lost 3 bases, with 15 bases spanning the gap. The CDR3 totals 16 residues. The CDR3 DNA sequence: TGTGCCAGTAGTATAGCATGGGGGGGCGCCGACTATGGCTACACCTTC. This codes for CASSIAWGGADYGYTF.

This clone was recorded a few times. The chain couples TRBV6-1 to TRBJ2-2, with D perhaps matching TRBD2 (6 bases). From germline, CDR1 is MNHNS and CDR2 SASEGT. The CDR3 has 14 residues. Trimming pared 2 bases from V and 4 bases from J, leaving 8 bases between. Here the CDR3 reads CASSESGVTGELFF. The CDR3 nucleotides are TGTGCCAGCAGTGAATCGGGGGTCACCGGGGAGCTGTTTTTT.

The rearrangement links TRBV5-1 to TRBJ2-3, with D possibly TRBD2 on 7 matching bases. V lost 0 bases, J lost 3 bases, and 11 bases lay in between. In germline, CDR1 is SGHRS, CDR2 YFSETQ. The CDR3 is 15 residues long. Here the CDR3 DNA reads TGCGCCAGCAGCTTGGACGGGGGGCCGACAGATACGCAGTATTTT. Its translation: CASSLDGGPTDTQYF.

V and J are TRBV6-5 and TRBJ2-1, with unresolved D. In germline, CDR1 is MNHEY, CDR2 SVGAGI. The CDR3 spans 12 residues. The V gene lost 5 bases and the J gene lost 3 bases, with 5 bases spanning the gap. The CDR3: CASSQNYNEQFF. The CDR3 nucleotides are TGTGCCAGCAGTCAAAACTACAATGAGCAGTTCTTC.

This clone has only one observation. The chain joins TRBV4-2 to TRBJ1-1, with 7 bases that match TRBD1. CDR1 is LGHNA and CDR2 is YNFKEQ in the germline V gene. The CDR3 is made up of 16 amino acids. Unmatched junction bases numbered 8, after V lost 0 bases and J lost 4 bases. CDR3 DNA sequence: TGTGCCAGCAGCCAAGATCTGACAGGGCGGGGCACTGAAGCTTTCTTT. Translating it yields CASSQDLTGRGTEAFF.